The 3 T cell receptor beta chains below come from one sample, sequenced in a study of OX40 agonist ivuxolimab in advanced cancers. Library preparation was by the immunoSEQ multiplex PCR assay. Drawn from immuneACCESS, this table holds only the in-frame rearrangements with V and J called that TCRdb kept. Clones are partly lost; checked studies trace under half to an unresolved V gene and leave the rest unexplained. The sample table records under 55,000 clones; 70% to 90% of these occur just once. The top ten hold 16% of the sample. Sequenced here: CD4+ or CD8+ T cells sorted from blood, sampled in a trial of the OX40 agonist ivuxolimab. The source of these receptors is an adult with an advanced solid tumor such as melanoma, head and neck, liver or kidney cancer.

The chain recombines TRBV9 with TRBJ2-1; D unclear. CDR3 length: 11 amino acids. Germline V CDR1 and CDR2: SGDLS, YYNGEE. Trimming left V 4 bases short and J 2 bases short, with 1 base between. CDR3 amino acids: CASSPYNEQFF. The CDR3 DNA follows: TGTGCCAGCAGCCCCTACAATGAGCAGTTCTTC.

This clone was counted a single time. The genes are TRBV5-8 and TRBJ1-5; D is unclear. The germline gives CDR1 SGHTS, CDR2 YDEGEE. Trimming removed 0 bases from V and 5 bases from J, with 3 bases in between. The CDR3 loop spans 12 amino acids. The CDR3: CASSLGDQPQHF. As DNA, the CDR3 is TGTGCCAGCAGCTTGGGCGATCAGCCCCAGCATTTT.

This chain connects TRBV7-8 to TRBJ1-1, with D perhaps matching TRBD1 (6 bases). Germline CDR1 SGHVS, CDR2 FQNEAQ. V shed 5 bases and J shed 1 base, with 20 bases lying between them. This CDR3 comprises 17 residues. In nucleotides, the CDR3 is TGTGCCAGCAGCCCTAGGGCCAAAGGACAGACGAACACTGAAGCTTTCTTT. Its protein product is CASSPRAKGQTNTEAFF.